This T cell receptor (beta chain) was sequenced for a study of molecular identifiers for immune sequencing clone quantification. Study as a whole: For replicates, RNA isolated from 20,000 or 100,000 naive CD8 cells was divided into five portions, of which four were sequenced. Findings and caveats of the study: Clones with over 20 RNA copies captured over 99% of effector molecules but under 1% of naive ones.

CDR3 length: 14 amino acids. Trimming cost V 1 base and J 7 bases, with 10 bases left between them. Germline CDR1 LGHNA, CDR2 YSLEER. Of note for this clonotype: Its antigen is still unknown.

TCRdb called the PCR reads again in MiXCR, with one record for every CDR3 protein. Of just over 35,000 distinct CDR3 sequences in the sample, about 18% were seen once. V gene TRBV4-3 combines with J gene TRBJ2-2, with TRBD1 as a possible D gene (6 bases). Sequenced sample: naive CD8+ T cells from blood, with Jurkat cell RNA spiked in. Subset given: FACS-sorted CD8+CD4-CCR7+CD45RA+ naive T cells. The clonotype comes from a human donor in good health. Some libraries in this study had Jurkat cell RNA spiked in. CDR3 residues: CASSQGWGRGELFF. CDR3 coding DNA: TGCGCCAGCAGCCAAGGGTGGGGGCGCGGGGAGCTGTTTTTT.